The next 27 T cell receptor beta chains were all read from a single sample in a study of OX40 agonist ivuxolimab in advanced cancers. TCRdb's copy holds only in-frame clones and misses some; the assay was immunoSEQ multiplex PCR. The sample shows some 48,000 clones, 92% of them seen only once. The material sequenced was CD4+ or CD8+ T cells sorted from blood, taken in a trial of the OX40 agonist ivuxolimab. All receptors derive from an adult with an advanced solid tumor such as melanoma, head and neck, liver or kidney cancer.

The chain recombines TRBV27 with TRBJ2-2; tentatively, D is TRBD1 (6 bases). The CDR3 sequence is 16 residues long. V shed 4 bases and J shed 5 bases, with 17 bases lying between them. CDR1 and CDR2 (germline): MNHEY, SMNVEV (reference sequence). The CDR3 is CASSSQGFIVTGELFF. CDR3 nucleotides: TGTGCCAGCAGTTCCCAGGGGTTCATCGTTACCGGGGAGCTGTTTTTT.

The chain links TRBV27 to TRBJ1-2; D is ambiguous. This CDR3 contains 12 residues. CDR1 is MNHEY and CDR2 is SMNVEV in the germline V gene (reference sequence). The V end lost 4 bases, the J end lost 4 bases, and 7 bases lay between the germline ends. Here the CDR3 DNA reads TGTGCCAGCAGTTCGGGATTCTATGGCTACACCTTC. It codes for CASSSGFYGYTF.

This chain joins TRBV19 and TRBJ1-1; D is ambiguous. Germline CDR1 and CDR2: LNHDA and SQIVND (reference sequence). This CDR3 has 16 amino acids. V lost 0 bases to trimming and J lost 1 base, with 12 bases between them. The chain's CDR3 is CASSIDIPDPNTEAFF. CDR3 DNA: TGTGCCAGTAGTATAGATATCCCGGACCCGAACACTGAAGCTTTCTTT.

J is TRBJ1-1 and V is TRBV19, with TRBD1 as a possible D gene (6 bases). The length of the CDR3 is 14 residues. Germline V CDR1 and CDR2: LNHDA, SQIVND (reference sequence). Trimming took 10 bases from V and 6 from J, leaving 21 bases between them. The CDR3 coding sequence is TGTGCCACCAACAGGGATCGGAGTTTAGCTGAAGCTTTCTTT. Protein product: CATNRDRSLAEAFF. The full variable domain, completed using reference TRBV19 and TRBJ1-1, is DGGITQSPKYLFRKEGQNVTLSCEQNLNHDAMYWYRQDPGQGLRLIYYSQIVNDFQKGDIAEGYSVSREKKESFPLTVTSAQKNPTAFYLCATNRDRSLAEAFFGQGTRLTVV.

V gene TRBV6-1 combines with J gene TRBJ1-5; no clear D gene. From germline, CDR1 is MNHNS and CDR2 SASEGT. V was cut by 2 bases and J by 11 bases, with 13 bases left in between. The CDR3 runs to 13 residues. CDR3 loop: CASSELPNKAQHF. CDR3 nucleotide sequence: TGTGCCAGCAGTGAACTACCTAATAAGGCCCAGCATTTT.

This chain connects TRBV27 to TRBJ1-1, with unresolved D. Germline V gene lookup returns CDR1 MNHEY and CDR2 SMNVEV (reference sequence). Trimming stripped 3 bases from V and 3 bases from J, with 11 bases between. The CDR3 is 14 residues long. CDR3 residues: CASSFRKGDTEAFF. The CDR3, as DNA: TGTGCCAGCAGTTTTCGAAAGGGAGACACTGAAGCTTTCTTT.

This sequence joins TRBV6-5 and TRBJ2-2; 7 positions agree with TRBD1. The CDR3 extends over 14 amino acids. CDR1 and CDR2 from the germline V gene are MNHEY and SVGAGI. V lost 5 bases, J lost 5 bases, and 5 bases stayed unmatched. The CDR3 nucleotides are TGTGCCAGCAGTCTTACAGGGGAAACCGGGGAGCTGTTTTTT. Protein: CASSLTGETGELFF.

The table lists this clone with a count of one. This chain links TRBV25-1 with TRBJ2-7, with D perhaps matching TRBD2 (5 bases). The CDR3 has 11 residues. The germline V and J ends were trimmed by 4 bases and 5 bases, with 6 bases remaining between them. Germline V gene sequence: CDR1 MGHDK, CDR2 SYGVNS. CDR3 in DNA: TGTGCCAGCAGTGCGGGGAACGAGCAGTACGTC. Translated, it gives CASSAGNEQYV.

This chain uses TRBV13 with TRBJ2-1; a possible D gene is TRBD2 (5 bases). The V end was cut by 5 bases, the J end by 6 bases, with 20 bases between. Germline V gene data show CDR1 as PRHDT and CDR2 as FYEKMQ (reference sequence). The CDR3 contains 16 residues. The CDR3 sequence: CASSDRGLVTSNEQFF. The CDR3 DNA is TGTGCCAGCAGCGACCGGGGTCTAGTGACGAGCAATGAGCAGTTCTTC.

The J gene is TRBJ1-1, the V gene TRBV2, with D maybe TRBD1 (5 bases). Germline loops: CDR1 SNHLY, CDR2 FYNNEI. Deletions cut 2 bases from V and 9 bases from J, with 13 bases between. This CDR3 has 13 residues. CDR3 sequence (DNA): TGTGCCAGCAGTGAATCGGGCGGGACTCAAGCTTTCTTT. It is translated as CASSESGGTQAFF.

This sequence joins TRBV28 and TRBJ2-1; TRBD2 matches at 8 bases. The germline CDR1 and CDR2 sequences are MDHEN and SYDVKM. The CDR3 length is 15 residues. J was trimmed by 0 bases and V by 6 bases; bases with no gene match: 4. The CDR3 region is CASRPGGASYNEQFF. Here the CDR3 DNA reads TGTGCCAGCAGACCCGGGGGGGCCTCCTACAATGAGCAGTTCTTC.

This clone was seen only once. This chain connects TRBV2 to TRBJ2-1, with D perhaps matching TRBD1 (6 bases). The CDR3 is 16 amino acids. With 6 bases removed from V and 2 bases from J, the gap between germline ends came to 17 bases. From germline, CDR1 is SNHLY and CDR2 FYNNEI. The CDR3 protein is CASRDHRVAPYNEQFF. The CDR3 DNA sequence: TGTGCCAGCAGGGACCACAGGGTCGCGCCCTACAATGAGCAGTTCTTC.

The chain's CDR3 is CASTPVGTGELFF. CDR3 DNA: TGTGCCAGCACCCCCGTGGGCACCGGGGAGCTGTTTTTT. The chain recombines TRBV6-5 with TRBJ2-2; D is unresolved. Trimming shortened V by 7 bases and J by 4 bases, and 10 bases separated the two germline ends. This CDR3 is built from 13 residues. Germline CDR1 MNHEY, CDR2 SVGAGI.

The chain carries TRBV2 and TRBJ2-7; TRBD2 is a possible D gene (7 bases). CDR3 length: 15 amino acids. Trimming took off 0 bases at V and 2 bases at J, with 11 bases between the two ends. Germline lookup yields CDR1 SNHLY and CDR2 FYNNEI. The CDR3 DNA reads TGTGCCAGCAGTGAAGCGGGGGGGCGAACCTACGAGCAGTACTTC. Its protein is CASSEAGGRTYEQYF.

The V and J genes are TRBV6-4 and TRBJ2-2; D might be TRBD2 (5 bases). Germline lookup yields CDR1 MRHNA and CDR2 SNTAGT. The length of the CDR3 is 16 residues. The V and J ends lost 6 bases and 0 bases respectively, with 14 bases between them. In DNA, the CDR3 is TGTGCCAGCAGCGAGGGCCCCTCCACGAACACCGGGGAGCTGTTTTTT. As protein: CASSEGPSTNTGELFF.

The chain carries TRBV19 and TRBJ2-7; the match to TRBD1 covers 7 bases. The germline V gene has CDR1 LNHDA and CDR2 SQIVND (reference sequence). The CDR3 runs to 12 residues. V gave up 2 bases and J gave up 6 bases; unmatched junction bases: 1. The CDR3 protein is CASSIRGREQYF. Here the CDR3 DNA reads TGTGCCAGTAGTATAAGGGGGCGCGAGCAGTACTTC. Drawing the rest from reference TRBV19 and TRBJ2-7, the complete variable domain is DGGITQSPKYLFRKEGQNVTLSCEQNLNHDAMYWYRQDPGQGLRLIYYSQIVNDFQKGDIAEGYSVSREKKESFPLTVTSAQKNPTAFYLCASSIRGREQYFGPGTRLTVT.

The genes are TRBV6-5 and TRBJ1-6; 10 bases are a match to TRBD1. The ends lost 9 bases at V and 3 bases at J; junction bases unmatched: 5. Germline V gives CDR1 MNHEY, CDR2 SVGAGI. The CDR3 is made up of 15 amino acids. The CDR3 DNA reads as TGTGCCAGTAAGACAGGGGGCGACTATAATTCACCCCTCCACTTT. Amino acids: CASKTGGDYNSPLHF.

The CDR3 protein is CASRYRATHTGELFF. The CDR3 nucleotides are TGTGCCAGCAGGTACAGGGCAACTCACACCGGGGAGCTGTTTTTT. The V call is TRBV2, the J call TRBJ2-2, with D maybe TRBD1 (6 bases). V dropped 6 bases and J dropped 3 bases, with 14 bases sitting between them. This CDR3 is built from 15 residues. The germline CDR1 and CDR2 sequences are SNHLY and FYNNEI.

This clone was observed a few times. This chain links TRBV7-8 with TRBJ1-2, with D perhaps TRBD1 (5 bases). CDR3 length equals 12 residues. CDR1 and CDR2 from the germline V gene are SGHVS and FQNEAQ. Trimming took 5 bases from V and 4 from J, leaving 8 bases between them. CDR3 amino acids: CASSDDSYGYTF. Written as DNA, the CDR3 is TGTGCCAGCAGCGACGACAGCTATGGCTACACCTTC. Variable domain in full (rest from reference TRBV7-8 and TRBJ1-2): GAGVSQSPRYKVAKRGQDVALRCDPISGHVSLFWYQQALGQGPEFLTYFQNEAQLDKSGLPSDRFFAERPEGSVSTLKIQRTQQEDSAVYLCASSDDSYGYTFGSGTRLTVV.

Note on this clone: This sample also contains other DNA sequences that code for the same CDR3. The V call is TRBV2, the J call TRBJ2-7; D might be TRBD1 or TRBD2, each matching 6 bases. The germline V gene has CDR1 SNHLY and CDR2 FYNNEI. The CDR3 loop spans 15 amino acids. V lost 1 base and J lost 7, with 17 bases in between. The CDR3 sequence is CASSEGPGALGEQYV. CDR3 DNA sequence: TGTGCCAGCAGTGAAGGTCCGGGGGCCCTGGGGGAGCAGTACGTC.

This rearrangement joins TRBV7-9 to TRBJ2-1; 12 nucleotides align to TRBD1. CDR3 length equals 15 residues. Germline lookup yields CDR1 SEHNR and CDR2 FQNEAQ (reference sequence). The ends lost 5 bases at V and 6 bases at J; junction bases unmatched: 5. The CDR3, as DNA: TGTGCCAGCAGCCTAGAGGGACAGGGGGCCAATGAGCAGTTCTTC. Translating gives CASSLEGQGANEQFF.

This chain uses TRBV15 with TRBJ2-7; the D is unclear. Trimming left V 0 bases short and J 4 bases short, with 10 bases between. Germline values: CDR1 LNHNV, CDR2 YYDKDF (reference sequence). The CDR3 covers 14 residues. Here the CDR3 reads CATSRERVQYEQYF. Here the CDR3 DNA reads TGTGCCACCAGCAGAGAGCGTGTACAATACGAGCAGTACTTC.

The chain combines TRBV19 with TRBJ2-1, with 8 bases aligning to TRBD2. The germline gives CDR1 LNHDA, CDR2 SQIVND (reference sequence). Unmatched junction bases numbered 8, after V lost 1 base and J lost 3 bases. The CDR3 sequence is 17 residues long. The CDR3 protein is CASSIGGSGVFYNEQFF. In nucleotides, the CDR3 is TGTGCCAGTAGTATAGGTGGTAGCGGGGTATTCTACAATGAGCAGTTCTTC.

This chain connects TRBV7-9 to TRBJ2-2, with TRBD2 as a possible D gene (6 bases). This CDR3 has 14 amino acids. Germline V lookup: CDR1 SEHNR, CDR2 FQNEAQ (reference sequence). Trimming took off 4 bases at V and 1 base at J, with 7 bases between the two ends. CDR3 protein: CASSSGVNTGELFF. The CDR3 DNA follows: TGTGCCAGCAGCTCGGGGGTGAACACCGGGGAGCTGTTTTTT.

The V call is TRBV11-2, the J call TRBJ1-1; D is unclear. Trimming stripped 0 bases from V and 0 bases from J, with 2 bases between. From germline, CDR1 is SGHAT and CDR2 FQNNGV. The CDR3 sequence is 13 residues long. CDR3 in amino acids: CASSLELNTEAFF. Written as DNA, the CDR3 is TGTGCCAGCAGCTTAGAACTGAACACTGAAGCTTTCTTT.

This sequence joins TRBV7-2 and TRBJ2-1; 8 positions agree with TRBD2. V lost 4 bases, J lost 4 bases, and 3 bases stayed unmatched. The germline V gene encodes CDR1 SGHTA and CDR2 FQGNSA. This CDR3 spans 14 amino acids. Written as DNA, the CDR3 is TGTGCCAGCAGCTGGGGCGGGGGGTACAATGAGCAGTTCTTC. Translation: CASSWGGGYNEQFF.

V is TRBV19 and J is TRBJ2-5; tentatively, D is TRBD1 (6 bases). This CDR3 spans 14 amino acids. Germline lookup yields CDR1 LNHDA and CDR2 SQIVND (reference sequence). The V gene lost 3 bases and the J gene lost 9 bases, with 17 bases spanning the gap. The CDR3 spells CASSISATSGAQYF. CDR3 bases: TGTGCCAGTAGTATTTCTGCAACCTCAGGGGCCCAGTACTTC.